These 9 T cell receptor beta chains came from one sample sequenced in a study of cytomegalovirus exposure and HLA in healthy donors. A multiplex PCR was run with 60 Vbeta primers and 13 Jbeta primers. The data were produced by immunoSEQ multiplex PCR, yet TCRdb's version contains in-frame clones alone and is incomplete. This table has approximately 180,000 clones, about 73% appearing once. The sequenced sample was PBMCs. The origin of the receptors is a woman in her forties or fifties in good health and CMV-seropositive.

The rearrangement joins TRBV5-6 to TRBJ2-6, with D perhaps matching TRBD2 (6 bases). This CDR3 region has 16 residues. V was shortened by 8 bases and J by 4 bases, with 19 bases between the two germline ends. CDR1 SGHDT and CDR2 YYEEEE come from the germline V gene. CDR3 amino acids: CASFLRGSGGANVLTF. In DNA, the CDR3 is TGTGCCAGTTTCCTTCGGGGGAGCGGGGGGGCCAACGTCCTGACTTTC.

This clone was counted a single time. The V gene is TRBV11-2, the J gene TRBJ2-3; the match to TRBD2 covers 9 bases. The CDR3 has 17 amino acids. Unmatched junction bases numbered 13, after V lost 6 bases and J lost 3 bases. The V gene's germline CDR1 is SGHAT and CDR2 FQNNGV. CDR3 loop: CASRSLLKRGVTDTQYF. DNA of the CDR3: TGTGCCAGCAGGTCCCTTCTTAAGCGGGGGGTGACAGATACGCAGTATTTT.

The chain employs TRBV6-1 and TRBJ1-2; possible D gene TRBD1, 6 bases. V lost 5 bases and J lost 1, with 11 bases in between. The CDR3 is 14 residues long. The germline V gene encodes CDR1 MNHNS and CDR2 SASEGT. Written as DNA, the CDR3 is TGTGCCAGCAGTAGCCTACAGGGTAACTATGGCTACACCTTC. It codes for CASSSLQGNYGYTF.

The sample holds a few counts of this clone. This chain joins TRBV5-4 and TRBJ2-7; 8 nucleotides align to TRBD1. In germline, CDR1 is SGHNT, CDR2 YYREEE (reference sequence). The CDR3 runs to 16 residues. J lost 0 bases, V lost 1 base, and 6 bases had no gene match. The CDR3, as DNA: TGTGCCAGCAGCTTGAGGACAGGGCGGATCTCCTACGAGCAGTACTTC. Translating it yields CASSLRTGRISYEQYF.

Only one count was recorded for this clone. The chain has TRBV5-1 and TRBJ1-4; 9 positions match TRBD1. This CDR3 has 17 residues. Germline assignment: CDR1 SGHRS and CDR2 YFSETQ. Germline trimming cut 4 bases from V and 8 bases from J; bases unmatched to any gene: 15. The CDR3 DNA reads as TGCGCCAGCAGCGGGACGGGACAGGGAACCGGAGGGGAAAAACTGTTTTTT. Protein: CASSGTGQGTGGEKLFF.

CDR3 in DNA: TGTGCCAGCAGTACGGGACAAGTCAATCAGCCCCAGCATTTT. Amino acids: CASSTGQVNQPQHF. V usage is TRBV6-1 and J usage is TRBJ1-5, with D perhaps matching TRBD1 (6 bases). Germline CDR1 is MNHNS and CDR2 is SASEGT. The V gene lost 5 bases and the J gene lost 3 bases, with 11 bases spanning the gap. The CDR3 runs 14 residues.

In its sample, this clone was seen once. The V call is TRBV12-5, the J call TRBJ1-2; the D is unclear. From germline, CDR1 is LGHNT and CDR2 FRNRAP. The CDR3 is made up of 12 amino acids. Trimming stripped 3 bases from V and 13 bases from J, with 15 bases between. CDR3 coding DNA: TGTGCTAGTGGTTTAGGGCCATCGAGGGTCACCTTC. Its translation: CASGLGPSRVTF.

The chain combines TRBV11-1 with TRBJ2-2; maybe TRBD1 (5 bases). The CDR3 covers 14 residues. The V gene lost 5 bases and the J gene lost 6 bases, with 13 bases spanning the gap. The germline V gene has CDR1 SGHAT and CDR2 FQDESV (reference sequence). The CDR3 reads CASSLDAQAGELFF. In nucleotides, the CDR3 is TGTGCCAGCAGCCTTGACGCACAGGCCGGGGAGCTGTTTTTT.

For this clone: Other DNA sequences of this sample code for an identical CDR3. The V and J genes are TRBV5-1 and TRBJ1-1; 8 bases agree with TRBD1. The CDR3 loop spans 14 amino acids. Germline CDR1 SGHRS, CDR2 YFSETQ. Trimming at V came to 4 bases and at J to 1 base, leaving 3 bases not matched to a gene. CDR3 sequence (DNA): TGCGCCAGCAGCCCCGGGACAGGGAACACTGAAGCTTTCTTT. It codes for CASSPGTGNTEAFF.